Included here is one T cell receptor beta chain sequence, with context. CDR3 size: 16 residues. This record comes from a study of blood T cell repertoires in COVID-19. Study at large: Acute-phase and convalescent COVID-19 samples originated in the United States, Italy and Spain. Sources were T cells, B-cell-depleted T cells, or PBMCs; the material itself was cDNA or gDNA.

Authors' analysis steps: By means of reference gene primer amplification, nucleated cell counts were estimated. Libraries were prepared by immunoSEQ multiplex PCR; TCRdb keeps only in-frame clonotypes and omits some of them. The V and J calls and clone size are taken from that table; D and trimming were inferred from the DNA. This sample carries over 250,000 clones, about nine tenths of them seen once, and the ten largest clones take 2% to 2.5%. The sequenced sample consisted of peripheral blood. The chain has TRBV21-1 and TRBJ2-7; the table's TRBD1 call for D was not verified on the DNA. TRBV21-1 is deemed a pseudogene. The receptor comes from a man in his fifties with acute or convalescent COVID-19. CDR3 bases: TGTGCCAGCAGCCAAAGGGCGCGGGACAGTTCTCACGAGCAGTACTTC. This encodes CASSQRARDSSHEQYF.